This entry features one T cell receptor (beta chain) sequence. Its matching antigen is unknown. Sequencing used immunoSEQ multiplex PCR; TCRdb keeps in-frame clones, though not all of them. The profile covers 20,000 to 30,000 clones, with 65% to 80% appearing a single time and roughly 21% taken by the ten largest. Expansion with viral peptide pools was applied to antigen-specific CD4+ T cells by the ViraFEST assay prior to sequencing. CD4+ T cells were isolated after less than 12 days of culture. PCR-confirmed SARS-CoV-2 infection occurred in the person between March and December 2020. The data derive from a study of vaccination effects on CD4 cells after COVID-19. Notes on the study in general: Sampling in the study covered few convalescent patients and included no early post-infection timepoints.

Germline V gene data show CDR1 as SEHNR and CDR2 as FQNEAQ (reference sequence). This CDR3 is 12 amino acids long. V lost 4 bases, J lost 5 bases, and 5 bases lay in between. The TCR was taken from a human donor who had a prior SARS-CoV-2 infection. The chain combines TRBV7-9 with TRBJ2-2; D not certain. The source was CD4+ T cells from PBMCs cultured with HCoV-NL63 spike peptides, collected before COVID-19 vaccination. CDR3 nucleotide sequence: TGTGCCAGCAGCTACCTTACCGGGGAGCTGTTTTTT. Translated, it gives CASSYLTGELFF.